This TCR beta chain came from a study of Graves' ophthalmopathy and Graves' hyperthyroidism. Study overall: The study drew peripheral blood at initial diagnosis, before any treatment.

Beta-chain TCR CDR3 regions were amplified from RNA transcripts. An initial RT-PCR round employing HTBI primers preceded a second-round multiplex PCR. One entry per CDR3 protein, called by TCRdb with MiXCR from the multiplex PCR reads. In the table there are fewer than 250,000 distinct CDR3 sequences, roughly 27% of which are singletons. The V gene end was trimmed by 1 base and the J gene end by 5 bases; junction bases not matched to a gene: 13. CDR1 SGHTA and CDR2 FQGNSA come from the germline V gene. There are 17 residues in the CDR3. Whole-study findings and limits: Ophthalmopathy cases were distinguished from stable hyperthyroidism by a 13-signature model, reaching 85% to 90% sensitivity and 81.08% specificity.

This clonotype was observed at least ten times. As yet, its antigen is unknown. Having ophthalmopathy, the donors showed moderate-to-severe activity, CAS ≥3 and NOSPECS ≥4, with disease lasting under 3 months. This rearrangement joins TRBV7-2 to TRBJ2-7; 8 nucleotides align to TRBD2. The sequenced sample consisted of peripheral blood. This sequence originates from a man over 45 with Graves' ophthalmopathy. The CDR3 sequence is CASSLGGGSGSPDEQYF. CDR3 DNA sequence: TGTGCCAGCAGCTTAGGAGGGGGAAGCGGGAGTCCCGACGAGCAGTACTTC.